This is a list of T cell receptor beta chains from one sample in a study of cytomegalovirus exposure and HLA in healthy donors. The table came from immunoSEQ multiplex PCR; TCRdb's copy has only in-frame clones and leaves some out. The sample yields about 190,000 clones, 78% seen once. Sequencing was carried out using PBMCs. The receptors stem from a woman in her twenties or thirties in good health and CMV-seropositive. Both conserved end residues are part of each CDR3. D genes are given only for firm matches. The size field is filled for only some rows; it gives once, few, many or a size class.

V	size	D	J	CDR3	DNA
TRBV4-2	few	TRBD2	TRBJ2-3	CASSPDAAGGADTQYF	TGTGCCAGCAGCCCGGATGCAGCGGGGGGGGCAGATACGCAGTATTTT
TRBV27	few	TRBD1	TRBJ2-7	CASRRTGGTYEQYF	TGTGCCAGCAGACGGACAGGGGGAACCTACGAGCAGTACTTC
TRBV28	few	.	TRBJ1-4	CASREQGRQEKLFF	TGTGCCAGCAGGGAACAGGGAAGGCAAGAAAAACTGTTTTTT
TRBV18	.	.	TRBJ1-1	CASSPGTPGLNTEAFF	TGTGCCAGCTCACCCGGGACTCCGGGGTTGAACACTGAAGCTTTCTTT
TRBV5-6	.	.	TRBJ2-3	CASSVGQRPSTDTQYF	TGTGCCAGCAGCGTCGGACAGCGCCCAAGCACAGATACGCAGTATTTT
TRBV10-1	.	.	TRBJ2-3	CASSEGGGTDTQYF	TGCGCCAGCTCGGAAGGGGGGGGCACGGATACGCAGTATTTT
TRBV5-1	.	.	TRBJ2-5	CASRTVETQYF	TGCGCCAGCAGAACTGTGGAGACCCAGTACTTC
TRBV6-5	.	TRBD1	TRBJ2-5	CASRVETGVQETQYF	TGTGCCAGCAGGGTCGAGACAGGGGTTCAAGAGACCCAGTACTTC
TRBV7-9	.	.	TRBJ2-1	CASSLASVNEQFF	TGTGCCAGCAGCTTAGCTAGTGTCAATGAGCAGTTCTTC
TRBV7-9	.	TRBD2	TRBJ2-7	CASSWGGNEQYF	TGTGCCAGCAGCTGGGGAGGGAACGAGCAGTACTTC
TRBV11-2	.	.	TRBJ2-2	CASSLAEAGELFF	TGTGCCAGCAGCTTGGCGGAGGCGGGGGAGCTGTTTTTT
TRBV16	.	.	TRBJ1-4	CASSQNSRSEKLFF	TGTGCCAGCAGCCAAAACTCTCGTTCTGAAAAACTGTTTTTT
TRBV11-2	.	.	TRBJ1-1	CASSLDLGGNTEAFF	TGTGCCAGCAGCTTAGATCTTGGCGGGAACACTGAAGCTTTCTTT
TRBV5-1	.	.	TRBJ2-7	CASSSPSYEQYF	TGCGCCAGCAGCTCTCCCTCCTACGAGCAGTACTTC
TRBV13	.	.	TRBJ2-1	CASSLALYNEQFF	TGTGCCAGCAGCTTAGCCCTCTACAATGAGCAGTTCTTC
TRBV10-3	.	TRBD2	TRBJ2-3	CAIRPGTSGNTQYF	TGTGCCATCAGACCCGGGACTAGCGGGAATACGCAGTATTTT
TRBV9	.	TRBD1	TRBJ1-2	CASSDYRGSGYGYTF	TGTGCCAGCAGCGACTACAGGGGTTCGGGATATGGCTACACCTTC
TRBV9	once	TRBD1	TRBJ2-4	CASSVEAGGSKNIQYF	TGTGCCAGCAGCGTAGAGGCAGGGGGTAGCAAAAACATTCAGTACTTC
TRBV28	.	TRBD1	TRBJ1-4	CASSLTGGAREKLFF	TGTGCCAGCAGTTTAACAGGGGGCGCACGTGAAAAACTGTTTTTT
TRBV7-3	.	TRBD1	TRBJ1-1	CASSFTGALNTEAFF	TGTGCCAGCAGCTTTACAGGGGCCCTGAACACTGAAGCTTTCTTT
TRBV30	.	.	TRBJ1-5	CAWSVLGARYSNQPQHF	TGTGCCTGGAGTGTATTGGGGGCACGTTATAGCAATCAGCCCCAGCATTTT
TRBV5-1	.	.	TRBJ1-4	CASSLVGDAEKLFF	TGCGCCAGCAGCTTGGTAGGAGACGCTGAAAAACTGTTTTTT
TRBV28	.	.	TRBJ2-5	CASSFDSSGSRTQYF	TGTGCCAGCAGTTTTGATTCGTCAGGGTCCAGGACCCAGTACTTC
TRBV7-9	.	.	TRBJ2-2	CATETRVNTGELFF	TGTGCCACCGAAACGAGGGTAAACACCGGGGAGCTGTTTTTT
TRBV4-2	.	.	TRBJ2-5	CASSYKTPGTQRGETQYF	TGTGCCAGCAGCTATAAAACCCCCGGGACACAAAGGGGGGAGACCCAGTACTTC
TRBV19	.	.	TRBJ1-5	CASSIGEAQPQHF	TGTGCCAGTAGTATTGGGGAGGCGCAGCCCCAGCATTTT
TRBV5-1	.	.	TRBJ1-1	CASSLKGKENTEAFF	TGCGCCAGCAGCTTGAAGGGGAAGGAGAACACTGAAGCTTTCTTT
TRBV4-3	.	.	TRBJ2-7	CASSRTPDRIYDEQYF	TGCGCCAGCAGCCGAACGCCCGACAGGATTTACGACGAGCAGTACTTC
TRBV5-1	.	.	TRBJ2-7	CASSLLLPTPLEQYF	TGCGCCAGCAGCTTGTTACTACCCACCCCCCTCGAGCAGTACTTC
TRBV10-3	once	TRBD1	TRBJ1-2	CAIGKGAEGYTF	TGTGCCATCGGGAAGGGGGCGGAAGGCTACACCTTC
TRBV7-8	.	.	TRBJ2-1	CASSLRSGAYNEQFF	TGTGCCAGCAGCCTAAGGTCGGGGGCCTACAATGAGCAGTTCTTC
TRBV7-2	.	.	TRBJ2-7	CASSPWTGREYEQYF	TGTGCCAGCAGCCCGTGGACAGGGAGGGAATACGAGCAGTACTTC
TRBV28	.	.	TRBJ2-1	CASSRSYNEQFF	TGTGCCAGCAGTCGCTCCTACAATGAGCAGTTCTTC
TRBV11-2	.	.	TRBJ1-4	CASSLIRDTGRLFF	TGTGCCAGCAGCTTAATCCGGGACACCGGCCGGCTGTTTTTT
TRBV29-1	few	TRBD1	TRBJ1-2	CSAWTGDKSGYTF	TGCAGCGCCTGGACAGGGGATAAGAGTGGCTACACCTTC
TRBV4-1	.	TRBD2	TRBJ2-7	CASSTTSGRGEQYF	TGCGCCAGCAGCACTACTAGCGGGAGGGGCGAGCAGTACTTC
TRBV5-8	.	.	TRBJ2-7	CASSLGTGVGSYEQYF	TGTGCCAGCAGCTTAGGTACGGGAGTTGGCTCCTACGAGCAGTACTTC
TRBV15	.	TRBD1	TRBJ1-5	CATSRFTGGSDQPQHF	TGTGCCACCAGCAGGTTTACAGGGGGCAGCGATCAGCCCCAGCATTTT
TRBV6-1	.	.	TRBJ2-5	CASSMQGTQETQYF	TGTGCCAGCAGTATGCAGGGCACCCAAGAGACCCAGTACTTC
TRBV5-5	.	.	TRBJ1-5	CASSLRAVRGNQPQHF	TGTGCCAGCAGCTTGAGAGCGGTACGGGGCAATCAGCCCCAGCATTTT
TRBV11-2	few	.	TRBJ2-7	CASSQYGGGYYYEQYF	TGTGCCAGCAGCCAATACGGCGGGGGCTATTACTACGAGCAGTACTTC
TRBV6-6	.	TRBD1	TRBJ2-7	CASSYPGQQASYEQYF	TGTGCCAGCAGTTACCCGGGACAGCAGGCATCCTACGAGCAGTACTTC
TRBV2	.	.	TRBJ2-4	CASTTGILAKNIQYF	TGTGCCAGCACCACAGGGATACTAGCCAAAAACATTCAGTACTTC
TRBV10-3	.	.	TRBJ2-2	CASLRDPTGELFF	TGTGCCAGTTTGCGGGACCCCACCGGGGAGCTGTTTTTT
TRBV7-9	.	TRBD2	TRBJ2-1	CASSPGLAVSSYNEQFF	TGTGCCAGCAGCCCGGGACTAGCGGTGAGCTCCTACAATGAGCAGTTCTTC
TRBV5-4	.	.	TRBJ1-1	CASTKEDSRPEAFF	TGTGCCAGCACCAAAGAGGACAGTCGCCCTGAAGCTTTCTTT
TRBV5-4	.	TRBD2	TRBJ2-7	CASSFRGGEQYF	TGTGCCAGCAGCTTTCGGGGGGGGGAGCAGTACTTC